Listed here are 10 T cell receptor beta chains from one sample, sequenced in a study of control samples from healthy donors and cancer patients. TCRdb keeps only in-frame clones here, not all; method: immunoSEQ multiplex PCR. The top ten hold around 5.4% of the sample, which has about 80,000 clones, about nine tenths seen once. Sample: blood. The origin of the receptors is a man aged 45 to 65 in good health.

The chain carries TRBV11-1 and TRBJ1-2, with 7 bases matching TRBD1. Germline V lookup: CDR1 SGHAT, CDR2 FQDESV (reference sequence). This CDR3 is built from 13 residues. V lost 5 bases, J lost 6 bases, and 6 bases stayed unmatched. The CDR3 reads CASSLTGRHGYTF. The CDR3 DNA reads TGTGCCAGCAGCCTGACAGGGAGGCATGGCTACACCTTC. Variable domain in full (rest from reference TRBV11-1 and TRBJ1-2): EAEVAQSPRYKITEKSQAVAFWCDPISGHATLYWYRQILGQGPELLVQFQDESVVDDSQLPKDRFSAERLKGVDSTLKIQPAELGDSAMYLCASSLTGRHGYTFGSGTRLTVV.

This chain connects TRBV5-6 to TRBJ1-1; unclear D gene. This CDR3 comprises 14 residues. CDR1 and CDR2 (germline): SGHDT, YYEEEE. V gave up 2 bases and J gave up 4 bases, with 12 bases separating them. CDR3 bases: TGTGCCAGCAGCTTTCAAACACGAGTCACTGAAGCTTTCTTT. Amino acids: CASSFQTRVTEAFF.

CDR3 loop: CASSRKDNTEAFF. The CDR3 region has the DNA TGTGCCAGCAGCCGCAAGGACAACACTGAAGCTTTCTTT. The chain joins TRBV6-5 to TRBJ1-1; no reliable D call. V was cut by 6 bases and J by 2 bases, with 10 bases left in between. Per the germline V gene, CDR1 is MNHEY and CDR2 is SVGAGI. This CDR3 region has 13 residues.

This clone was counted between two and nine times. The rearrangement joins TRBV14 to TRBJ1-1; 7 nucleotides agree with TRBD1. The CDR3 covers 15 residues. Germline V lookup: CDR1 SGHDN, CDR2 FVKESK. The trim removed 1 base at V and 2 bases at J, leaving 4 bases unmatched. In DNA form, the CDR3 reads TGTGCCAGCAGCCAAGTATCAGGGGGAAACACTGAAGCTTTCTTT. Protein: CASSQVSGGNTEAFF. Based on the CDR3 plus reference TRBV14 and TRBJ1-1, the full variable domain is EAGVTQFPSHSVIEKGQTVTLRCDPISGHDNLYWYRRVMGKEIKFLLHFVKESKQDESGMPNNRFLAERTGGTYSTLKVQPAELEDSGVYFCASSQVSGGNTEAFFGQGTRLTVV.

This clone was picked up one time. The rearrangement links TRBV7-9 to TRBJ2-3; possible D gene TRBD2, 5 bases. This CDR3 is 16 amino acids long. V was pared by 5 bases and J by 0 bases, with 15 bases between. Germline loops: CDR1 SEHNR, CDR2 FQNEAQ (reference sequence). The CDR3 region has the DNA TGTGCCAGCAGCCCCGGGATAGAGCAAAGCACAGATACGCAGTATTTT. Amino acids: CASSPGIEQSTDTQYF.

The rearrangement uses TRBV5-4 and TRBJ2-1, with TRBD2 matching 8 bases. V shed 3 bases, J shed 6 bases, and the junction held 5 bases outside the gene matches. Germline V gives CDR1 SGHNT, CDR2 YYREEE (reference sequence). The CDR3 has 14 amino acids. The CDR3 DNA sequence: TGTGCCAGCAGCTCGGGACTAGACCGCAATGAGCAGTTCTTC. It translates to CASSSGLDRNEQFF.

The gene calls are TRBV13 and TRBJ2-7; D remains unclear. The CDR3 runs 14 residues. CDR1 and CDR2 from the germline V gene are PRHDT and FYEKMQ (reference sequence). Trimming left V 0 bases short and J 3 bases short, with 9 bases between. The CDR3: CASSLGLKGYEQYF. The CDR3 DNA is TGTGCCAGCAGCTTAGGCCTAAAGGGCTACGAGCAGTACTTC.

The chain is built from TRBV4-1 and TRBJ2-3; the D is unclear. The CDR3 runs to 13 residues. Trimming removed 1 base from V and 4 bases from J, with 6 bases in between. The germline gives CDR1 MGHRA, CDR2 YSYEKL. The CDR3 sequence: CASSQAGPDTQYF. The CDR3 nucleotides read TGCGCCAGCAGCCAAGCCGGACCAGATACGCAGTATTTT.

The chain uses TRBV15 and TRBJ2-1; D remains ambiguous. Between the trimmed V and J ends, which lost 0 bases and 15 bases, there was a span of 21 bases. Germline V gene data show CDR1 as LNHNV and CDR2 as YYDKDF (reference sequence). This CDR3 has 15 amino acids. The CDR3 nucleotides are TGTGCCACCAGCAGAGATCAAGTCCCTGGGGTTAACATGTTCTTC. Its protein product is CATSRDQVPGVNMFF. Filled out from reference TRBV15 and TRBJ2-1, the complete variable domain reads DAMVIQNPRYQVTQFGKPVTLSCSQTLNHNVMYWYQQKSSQAPKLLFHYYDKDFNNEADTPDNFQSRRPNTSFCFLDIRSPGLGDTAMYLCATSRDQVPGVNMFFGPGTRLTVL.

The rearrangement uses TRBV5-4 and TRBJ1-1; 8 bases match TRBD1. Germline trimming cut 5 bases from V and 4 bases from J; bases unmatched to any gene: 4. Germline-derived CDR1 and CDR2 are SGHNT and YYREEE (reference sequence). The CDR3 sequence is 13 residues long. Here the CDR3 reads CASSFTGGTEAFF. DNA of the CDR3: TGTGCCAGCAGTTTTACAGGGGGCACTGAAGCTTTCTTT.